This T cell receptor beta chain was obtained from a study of T-cell reconstitution after alpha-beta-depleted transplantation in children. General study results and limits: Diversity of TCRbeta at day 60 was high in some patients, arising from surviving recipient T cells and thymic progenitors. Once a year had passed after transplant, T-cell counts and diversity came mostly from newly produced T cells. The study reportedly traced alpha-beta T cells about two months after transplant to several hundred expanded graft clones.

For TCRbeta, the library was prepared with unique molecular identifiers. TCRdb processed the PCR reads anew with MiXCR; each CDR3 protein has one entry. This table has about 830,000 distinct CDR3 sequences, under 20% appearing once. This clonotype was seen once. The antigen is undetermined. At one end, the junction sequence differs from germline, possibly due to a read error. Per the germline V gene, CDR1 is KGHDR and CDR2 is SFDVKD. The CDR3 sequence is 17 residues long. This TCR was recovered from a male patient between 10 and 17 years old who had a stem cell transplant for acute lymphoblastic leukemia, so the T cells may come from the graft donor. The sequencing here drew on PBMCs, mostly from graft donor cells, taken 360 days after TCRalphabeta/CD19-depleted stem cell transplant. The chain joins TRBV24-1 to TRBJ2-3; 10 bases are shared with TRBD1. In DNA form, the CDR3 reads TGTGCCGCCAGTGATCCCCCCGGGACAGGGGGCACAGATACGCAGTATTTT. Protein sequence: CAASDPPGTGGTDTQYF.